This is a list of T cell receptor beta chains from one sample in a study of human T cells and chemical hapten exposure. TCRdb itself ran the RACE reads through MiXCR, one entry per CDR3 protein. This table holds under 130,000 distinct CDR3 sequences, roughly a third found once. Source: whole blood, taken in connection with sensitization to the hapten diphenylcyclopropenone (DPC). The receptors derive from a man aged 35-49 years with alopecia areata. Some clones in this sample may be carry-over from other donors' samples. Both conserved end residues are part of each CDR3. The D gene is left open where the match is weak. Expanded clones get a size class; other rows say once, few or many, or leave the size out.

J: TRBJ2-5; V: TRBV20-1; size: few; D: -; CDR3: CSARPGSEVAETQYF; DNA: TGCAGTGCTAGGCCGGGCAGCGAAGTGGCAGAGACCCAGTACTTC
J: TRBJ2-1; V: TRBV28; size: few; D: -; CDR3: CASSPLNEQFF; DNA: TGTGCCAGCAGTCCCCTCAATGAGCAGTTCTTC
J: TRBJ2-1; V: TRBV25-1; size: few; D: TRBD2; CDR3: CASQRGVGEQFF; DNA: TGTGCCAGCCAACGGGGGGTAGGTGAGCAGTTCTTC
J: TRBJ1-2; V: TRBV29-1; size: -; D: -; CDR3: CSVEGARGLSNYGYTF; DNA: TGCAGCGTTGAAGGGGCTAGGGGCTTATCTAACTATGGCTACACCTTC
J: TRBJ2-5; V: TRBV12-3/TRBV12-4; size: few; D: TRBD2; CDR3: CASRQTSGRGETQYF; DNA: TGTGCCAGCAGACAGACTAGCGGGAGGGGGGAGACCCAGTACTTC
J: TRBJ2-3; V: TRBV7-2; size: many; D: -; CDR3: CAYSTADTQYF; DNA: TGTGCCTATTCCACGGCAGATACGCAGTATTTT
J: TRBJ1-2; V: TRBV7-2; size: -; D: -; CDR3: CASSLDGGYTF; DNA: TGTGCCAGCAGCTTAGATGGGGGCTACACCTTC
J: TRBJ2-1; V: TRBV20-1; size: few; D: TRBD2; CDR3: CSARPRTSGRTDGYNEQFF; DNA: TGCAGTGCTAGACCACGGACTAGCGGGAGGACCGATGGGTACAATGAGCAGTTCTTC
J: TRBJ2-7; V: TRBV23-1; size: -; D: TRBD1; CDR3: CASSQSGTGRKNEQYF; DNA: TGCGCCAGCAGTCAATCCGGGACAGGGAGGAAGAACGAGCAGTACTTC
J: TRBJ1-5; V: TRBV3-1; size: -; D: -; CDR3: CASSHSPEGIGNQPQHF; DNA: TGTGCCAGCAGCCACAGCCCTGAAGGTATAGGCAATCAGCCCCAGCATTTT
J: TRBJ1-2; V: TRBV6-5; size: -; D: TRBD1; CDR3: CASSPDRAYGYTF; DNA: TGTGCCAGCAGCCCGGACAGGGCCTATGGCTACACCTTC
J: TRBJ2-1; V: TRBV11-2; size: -; D: -; CDR3: CASSRPSIREQFF; DNA: TGTGCCAGCAGCCGCCCCTCTATTCGGGAGCAGTTCTTC
J: TRBJ2-3; V: TRBV29-1; size: few; D: TRBD1; CDR3: CSVYGDRGSTDTQYF; DNA: TGCAGCGTGTACGGGGACAGGGGTAGCACAGATACGCAGTATTTT
J: TRBJ1-1; V: TRBV5-1; size: -; D: -; CDR3: CASSPNPNRGSSVEAFF; DNA: TGCGCCAGCAGCCCGAACCCAAATAGGGGATCATCGGTTGAAGCTTTCTTT
J: TRBJ2-3; V: TRBV18; size: -; D: TRBD2; CDR3: CASSALAGVRDTQYF; DNA: TGTGCCAGCTCGGCGCTAGCGGGAGTTCGAGATACGCAGTATTTT
J: TRBJ1-2; V: TRBV15; size: once; D: TRBD1; CDR3: CATSSLTGGGYGYTF; DNA: TGTGCCACCAGCAGCTTGACAGGGGGCGGCTATGGCTACACCTTC
J: TRBJ2-4; V: TRBV28; size: once; D: TRBD1; CDR3: CASSQEGAGLAKNIQYF; DNA: TGTGCCAGCAGTCAAGAGGGGGCAGGTTTAGCCAAAAACATTCAGTACTTC
J: TRBJ2-1; V: TRBV10-3; size: -; D: TRBD2; CDR3: CAISITSANEQFF; DNA: TGTGCCATCAGCATCACTAGCGCCAATGAGCAGTTCTTC
J: TRBJ1-5; V: TRBV25-1; size: -; D: -; CDR3: CASSVGVQPQHF; DNA: TGTGCCAGCAGTGTAGGGGTTCAGCCCCAGCATTTT
J: TRBJ2-1; V: TRBV10-3; size: few; D: TRBD2; CDR3: CAIRGSGRVVDEQFF; DNA: TGTGCCATCAGGGGGAGCGGGAGAGTCGTCGATGAGCAGTTCTTC
J: TRBJ2-3; V: TRBV6-2/TRBV6-3; size: few; D: -; CDR3: CASSPVSHSDTQYF; DNA: TGTGCCAGCAGCCCAGTATCGCACTCAGATACGCAGTATTTT
J: TRBJ1-5; V: TRBV6-1; size: -; D: -; CDR3: CASSEYPQQPQHF; DNA: TGTGCCAGCAGTGAATATCCCCAACAGCCCCAGCATTTT
J: TRBJ2-3; V: TRBV9; size: -; D: -; CDR3: CASSSRGNTQYF; DNA: TGTGCCAGCAGCAGCAGGGGTAATACGCAGTATTTT
J: TRBJ1-6; V: TRBV4-3; size: -; D: -; CDR3: CASSQDVAANSPLHF; DNA: TGCGCCAGCAGCCAAGATGTCGCGGCAAATTCACCCCTCCACTTT
J: TRBJ2-5; V: TRBV20-1; size: few; D: TRBD2; CDR3: CSAVPFEGLEETQYF; DNA: TGCAGTGCCGTACCGTTTGAGGGACTAGAAGAGACCCAGTACTTC
J: TRBJ2-6; V: TRBV6-1; size: -; D: -; CDR3: CASSDGRVWANVLTF; DNA: TGTGCCAGCAGTGATGGCAGAGTATGGGCCAACGTCCTGACTTTC
J: TRBJ2-3; V: TRBV3-1; size: few; D: -; CDR3: CASSQAGTSTDTQYF; DNA: TGTGCCAGCAGCCAAGCCGGGACTAGCACAGATACGCAGTATTTT
J: TRBJ2-7; V: TRBV5-1; size: -; D: -; CDR3: CASSFGGPEQYF; DNA: TGCGCCAGCAGCTTTGGGGGACCTGAGCAGTACTTC
J: TRBJ2-7; V: TRBV6-5; size: -; D: -; CDR3: CASSYSWDRTYEQYF; DNA: TGTGCCAGCAGTTACAGCTGGGACCGAACCTACGAGCAGTACTTC
J: TRBJ2-6; V: TRBV28; size: -; D: -; CDR3: CASSSDPEGGANVLTF; DNA: TGTGCCAGCAGTTCTGACCCCGAAGGTGGGGCCAACGTCCTGACTTTC
J: TRBJ1-5; V: TRBV6-1; size: few; D: -; CDR3: CASGIQGGNQPQHF; DNA: TGTGCCAGCGGGATACAGGGAGGCAATCAGCCCCAGCATTTT
J: TRBJ2-6; V: TRBV28; size: -; D: -; CDR3: CASSFPHSGANVLTF; DNA: TGTGCCAGCAGTTTCCCCCACTCTGGGGCCAACGTCCTGACTTTC
J: TRBJ2-3; V: TRBV15; size: once; D: -; CDR3: CATSRDGARSEAQYF; DNA: TGTGCCACCAGCAGAGACGGGGCCCGGTCAGAGGCGCAGTATTTT
J: TRBJ1-5; V: TRBV19; size: few; D: TRBD1; CDR3: CATAGQGDQPQHF; DNA: TGTGCCACCGCTGGACAGGGAGATCAGCCCCAGCATTTT
J: TRBJ1-5; V: TRBV10-3; size: -; D: -; CDR3: CAISRGGEAGQPQHF; DNA: TGTGCCATCAGTCGAGGAGGGGAAGCAGGACAGCCCCAGCATTTT
J: TRBJ1-6; V: TRBV20-1; size: -; D: -; CDR3: CSATVGTAYNLHF; DNA: TGCAGTGCTACGGTGGGGACTGCGTACAACCTCCACTTT
J: TRBJ2-3; V: TRBV24-1; size: few; D: -; CDR3: CATSDLVGNTQYF; DNA: TGTGCCACCAGTGATTTGGTCGGAAATACGCAGTATTTT
J: TRBJ1-5; V: TRBV6-5; size: -; D: -; CDR3: CASSSLTWDQPQHF; DNA: TGTGCCAGCAGTTCCCTTACCTGGGATCAGCCCCAGCATTTT
J: TRBJ1-5; V: TRBV12-3/TRBV12-4; size: -; D: TRBD1; CDR3: CASSRQGTSNQPQHF; DNA: TGTGCCAGCAGCCGACAGGGGACTAGCAATCAGCCCCAGCATTTT
J: TRBJ1-5; V: TRBV12-3/TRBV12-4; size: -; D: -; CDR3: CASSSLVSNQPQHF; DNA: TGTGCCAGCAGTTCCTTAGTTAGCAATCAGCCCCAGCATTTT
J: TRBJ1-2; V: TRBV6-5; size: many; D: -; CDR3: CASSYKQGEGYTF; DNA: TGTGCCAGCAGTTACAAACAGGGAGAAGGCTACACCTTC
J: TRBJ1-1; V: TRBV9; size: -; D: TRBD1; CDR3: CASSPNMVQGAQAFF; DNA: TGTGCCAGCAGCCCCAACATGGTACAGGGGGCGCAAGCTTTCTTT
J: TRBJ2-7; V: TRBV6-5; size: -; D: TRBD2; CDR3: CASMNWRGSSYEQYF; DNA: TGTGCCAGCATGAATTGGCGGGGGAGCTCCTACGAGCAGTACTTC
J: TRBJ2-7; V: TRBV29-1; size: few; D: -; CDR3: CSVDKGESEQYF; DNA: TGCAGCGTTGATAAGGGGGAAAGCGAGCAGTACTTC
J: TRBJ2-3; V: TRBV7-2; size: many; D: TRBD2; CDR3: CASSQQAGVTDTQYF; DNA: TGTGCCAGCAGCCAGCAAGCGGGAGTAACAGATACGCAGTATTTT
J: TRBJ1-4; V: TRBV11-2; size: few; D: -; CDR3: CASSLDRREKLFF; DNA: TGTGCCAGCAGCTTAGATAGGCGTGAAAAACTGTTTTTT
J: TRBJ1-4; V: TRBV5-1; size: -; D: -; CDR3: CASSQGPSANEKLFF; DNA: TGCGCCAGCAGCCAAGGGCCCAGCGCTAATGAAAAACTGTTTTTT
J: TRBJ2-3; V: TRBV24-1; size: -; D: -; CDR3: CATSDLLGSDTQYF; DNA: TGTGCCACCAGTGATCTCCTCGGGTCTGATACGCAGTATTTT
J: TRBJ2-6; V: TRBV27; size: -; D: TRBD1; CDR3: CASSPRTGGFLGANVLTF; DNA: TGTGCCAGCAGTCCCCGGACAGGGGGCTTTCTTGGGGCCAACGTCCTGACTTTC
J: TRBJ2-3; V: TRBV20-1; size: few; D: TRBD2; CDR3: CSAMIPQIAGVTDTQYF; DNA: TGCAGTGCCATGATTCCGCAAATAGCGGGAGTCACAGATACGCAGTATTTT
J: TRBJ1-5; V: TRBV27; size: -; D: TRBD1; CDR3: CASSLRPGTGGLGPNQPQHF; DNA: TGTGCCAGCAGTTTACGTCCCGGGACAGGGGGCCTTGGACCCAATCAGCCCCAGCATTTT
J: TRBJ2-1; V: TRBV18; size: few; D: -; CDR3: CASSPPNGEQFF; DNA: TGTGCCAGCTCACCGCCAAATGGAGAGCAGTTCTTC
J: TRBJ2-3; V: TRBV10-3; size: -; D: -; CDR3: CAISELDGKYF; DNA: TGTGCCATCAGTGAACTGGACGGGAAATATTTT
J: TRBJ2-3; V: TRBV25-1; size: few; D: TRBD2; CDR3: CASPREASTDTQYF; DNA: TGTGCCAGCCCGCGGGAGGCTAGCACAGATACGCAGTATTTT
J: TRBJ2-1; V: TRBV7-9; size: -; D: TRBD2; CDR3: CASSSGGTTGTYNEQFF; DNA: TGTGCCAGCAGCTCGGGGGGGACGACAGGAACCTACAATGAGCAGTTCTTC
J: TRBJ2-2; V: TRBV7-9; size: few; D: -; CDR3: CASSLLRQLANTGELFF; DNA: TGTGCCAGCAGCTTACTCCGCCAGCTCGCGAACACCGGGGAGCTGTTTTTT
J: TRBJ2-1; V: TRBV10-3; size: -; D: TRBD2; CDR3: CAISGVGRAGGNEQFF; DNA: TGTGCCATCAGTGGAGTCGGGAGGGCCGGAGGCAATGAGCAGTTCTTC